This TCR beta chain was captured in a study of T cell clones after liver transplantation. Study summary: In this trial, immunosuppression withdrawal was attempted within 2 years of liver transplant. Graft-donor-reactive sequences were compared with third-party-reactive TCRbeta sequences from pre-transplant mixed lymphocyte reactions. Draws occurred before transplant, before withdrawal, and after complete or failed withdrawal.

Measured with immunoSEQ multiplex PCR; TCRdb has only the in-frame clones, and not every one. The sample includes just under 60,000 clones, 70% to 80% of them seen just once. Unstimulated PBMCs were sorted into CD3+CD4+ and CD3+CD8+ populations. The origin of this receptor is a human patient who received a liver transplant. Some T cells may be provided by the graft donor. The sample consisted of CD4+ T cells from blood, taken at the roughly 15-month timepoint.

The CDR3, as DNA: TGTGCCAGCAGCCCCGGGGAGACCCAGTACTTC. Its protein is CASSPGETQYF. The chain joins TRBV7-9 to TRBJ2-5, with D unresolved. Trimming stripped 5 bases from V and 5 bases from J, with 6 bases between. CDR1 and CDR2 (germline): SEHNR, FQNEAQ (reference sequence). The CDR3 runs 11 residues.